The entry below gives a single T cell receptor beta chain sequence along with its context. What it recognizes is unknown. Researchers tagged individual cDNA molecules with unique molecular identifiers. TCRdb reprocessed the 5' RACE reads with MiXCR, giving one entry per CDR3 protein. The profile shows about 60,000 distinct CDR3 sequences, about 19% of them singletons. This sample was taken from a study of early T cells in non-severe SARS-CoV-2 infection. As for the study in general: Chains were unpaired, as sequencing was done on bulk RNA from unsorted whole blood.

The study, taken as a whole, reports: Matching against VDJdb likely underestimated virus-specific expansions, favoring anti-spike CD8.

CDR1 is MNHEY and CDR2 is SMNVEV in the germline V gene (reference sequence). CDR3 size: 15 residues. V lost 5 bases to trimming and J lost 5 bases, with 18 bases between them. This TCR was sampled from an adult who was a healthcare worker with PCR-confirmed SARS-CoV-2 infection or an uninfected control (not recorded which). Sample: whole blood, taken at baseline. The chain combines TRBV27 with TRBJ2-5; a weak D match, TRBD1 (6 bases). CDR3 DNA sequence: TGTGCCAGCAGTCTAGGGCAGGGGCCGGGGGAGACCCAGTACTTC. As protein: CASSLGQGPGETQYF.